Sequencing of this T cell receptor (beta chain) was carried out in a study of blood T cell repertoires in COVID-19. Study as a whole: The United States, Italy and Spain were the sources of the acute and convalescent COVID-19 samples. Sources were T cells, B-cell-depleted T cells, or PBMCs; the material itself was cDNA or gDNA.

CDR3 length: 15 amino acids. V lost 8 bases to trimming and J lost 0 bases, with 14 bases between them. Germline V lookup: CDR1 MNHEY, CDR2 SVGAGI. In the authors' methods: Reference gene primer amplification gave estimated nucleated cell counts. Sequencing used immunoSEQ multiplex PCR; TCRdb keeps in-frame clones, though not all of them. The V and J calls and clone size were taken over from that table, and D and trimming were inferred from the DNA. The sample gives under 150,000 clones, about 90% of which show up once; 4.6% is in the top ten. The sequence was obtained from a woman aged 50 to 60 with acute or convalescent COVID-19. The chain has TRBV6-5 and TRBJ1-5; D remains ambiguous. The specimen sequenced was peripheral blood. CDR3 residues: CASGPVFYSNQPQHF. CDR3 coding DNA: TGTGCCAGCGGGCCCGTATTCTATAGCAATCAGCCCCAGCATTTT.